These 31 T cell receptor beta chains were sequenced from one sample in a study of identical twins. TCRdb processed the 5' RACE reads anew with MiXCR; each CDR3 protein has one entry. The data show a few hundred thousand distinct CDR3 sequences, more than 20% seen once. These data also featured in a second study, about T cells expressing NK-cell markers.

Sequencing was carried out using CD4+ T cells sorted from blood. Every receptor here comes from a woman younger than 35 in good health.

V is TRBV7-9 and J is TRBJ1-2; 7 nucleotides line up with TRBD1. The J segment lost 1 base and the V segment lost 5 bases, leaving 7 bases of the junction unmatched. The CDR3 runs to 15 residues. Looked up from germline, CDR1 is SEHNR and CDR2 is FQNEAQ (reference sequence). This CDR3 is CASSHAGTDNYGYTF. The CDR3 coding sequence is TGTGCCAGCAGCCACGCCGGGACAGATAACTATGGCTACACCTTC.

This clonotype was seen more than once but under ten times. The chain uses TRBV4-3 and TRBJ2-1, with TRBD1 as a possible D gene (5 bases). Per germline, CDR1 LGHNA and CDR2 YSLEER. The CDR3 runs to 14 residues. Trimming removed 7 bases from V and 4 bases from J, with 14 bases in between. CDR3 in DNA: TGCGCCAGCACCCCTAAAGACAGATACAATGAGCAGTTCTTC. Its protein product is CASTPKDRYNEQFF.

The chain uses TRBV3-1 and TRBJ2-3; D is undetermined. In germline, CDR1 is LGHDT, CDR2 YNNKEL (reference sequence). CDR3 length: 15 amino acids. V lost 4 bases and J lost 2, with 13 bases in between. Here the CDR3 DNA reads TGTGCCAGCAGCCGGAAATCGTCCCTCACAGATACGCAGTATTTT. This codes for CASSRKSSLTDTQYF.

This chain uses TRBV3-1 with TRBJ2-7; unclear D gene. This CDR3 has 13 residues. V was cut by 1 base and J by 4 bases, with 8 bases left in between. Looked up from germline, CDR1 is LGHDT and CDR2 is YNNKEL (reference sequence). The chain's CDR3 is CASSQGIVYEQYF. CDR3 DNA: TGTGCCAGCAGCCAAGGGATAGTATACGAGCAGTACTTC.

This clonotype was picked up a small number of times. This chain connects TRBV2 to TRBJ2-3; the match to TRBD1 covers 8 bases. V lost 4 bases and J lost 1; bases outside the gene matches: 4. The length of the CDR3 is 15 residues. The germline V gene has CDR1 SNHLY and CDR2 FYNNEI. The chain's CDR3 is CASSGGQGRTDTQYF. CDR3 in DNA: TGTGCCAGCAGTGGAGGACAGGGACGCACAGATACGCAGTATTTT.

The V and J genes are TRBV10-3 and TRBJ1-1; D remains ambiguous. This CDR3 is 13 amino acids long. V shed 7 bases and J shed 1 base, with 10 bases lying between them. CDR1 is ENHRY, CDR2 SYGVKD, per germline. CDR3 protein: CAITHDPNTEAFF. In nucleotides, the CDR3 is TGTGCCATCACCCATGATCCGAACACTGAAGCTTTCTTT.

There are a few counts of this clonotype. The chain joins TRBV20-1 to TRBJ2-2; 7 bases line up with TRBD2. V dropped 3 bases and J dropped 5; count of bases not matched to a gene: 6. In germline, CDR1 is DFQATT, CDR2 SNEGSKA (reference sequence). CDR3 size: 14 residues. CDR3 nucleotide sequence: TGCAGTGCTAGCAGGGAGGGAAGTACCGGGGAGCTGTTTTTT. This sequence encodes CSASREGSTGELFF.

The J gene is TRBJ1-2, the V gene TRBV30, with D tentatively TRBD1 (5 bases). This CDR3 contains 13 residues. V shed 3 bases and J shed 2 bases, with 10 bases lying between them. Looked up from germline, CDR1 is GTSNPN and CDR2 is SVGIG (reference sequence). The CDR3 DNA follows: TGTGCCTGGAGACAGGATGAAAACTATGGCTACACCTTC. Translation gives CAWRQDENYGYTF.

The CDR3 coding sequence is TGCAGTGCCGGGACAGGGTCCTACCAAGAGACCCAGTACTTC. Translation: CSAGTGSYQETQYF. The chain carries TRBV20-1 and TRBJ2-5; 9 bases agree with TRBD1. The CDR3 length is 14 residues. CDR1 is DFQATT, CDR2 SNEGSKA, per germline (reference sequence). With V trimmed by 6 bases and J by 0 bases, 5 bases remained unmatched.

The CDR3 DNA reads TGTGCCAGTTGGACGCCTGCCTACAATGAGCAGTTCTTC. This sequence encodes CASWTPAYNEQFF. The rearrangement joins TRBV6-2 or TRBV6-3 to TRBJ2-1; unclear D gene. Germline values: CDR1 MNHEY, CDR2 SVGEGT. The CDR3 sequence is 13 residues long. Trimming removed 9 bases at V and 2 bases at J, with 11 bases between.

The chain combines TRBV5-1 with TRBJ2-7; weak D call: TRBD1 (8 bases). Per germline, CDR1 SGHRS and CDR2 YFSETQ. The CDR3 consists of 14 residues. Trimming stripped 0 bases from V and 6 bases from J, with 13 bases between. CDR3 loop: CASSLEQGGSEQYF. The DNA for the CDR3 is TGCGCCAGCAGCTTGGAACAGGGGGGGTCCGAGCAGTACTTC.

This clonotype was recorded a few times. The rearrangement uses TRBV2 and TRBJ2-2; maybe TRBD2 (5 bases). V shed 4 bases and J shed 5 bases, with 11 bases lying between them. Germline assignment: CDR1 SNHLY and CDR2 FYNNEI. This CDR3 has 14 residues. The CDR3 region is CASSGGRGTGELFF. The CDR3 nucleotides read TGTGCCAGCAGTGGAGGACGGGGTACCGGGGAGCTGTTTTTT.

This clonotype occurred a few times. The chain employs TRBV2 and TRBJ2-1; D call uncertain. The CDR3 totals 12 residues. Trimming left V 8 bases short and J 6 bases short, with 11 bases between. Germline CDR1 and CDR2: SNHLY and FYNNEI. The CDR3 is CASLLRSNEQFF. The CDR3 DNA reads TGTGCCAGCCTCCTGAGGTCCAATGAGCAGTTCTTC.

The CDR3 DNA follows: TGTGCCAGCAGCCCACTTTATAGCTCCTACGAGCAGTACTTC. It specifies CASSPLYSSYEQYF. The chain is built from TRBV7-2 and TRBJ2-7; D is unclear. V was cut by 5 bases and J by 0 bases, with 11 bases left in between. The CDR3 covers 14 residues. CDR1 SGHTA and CDR2 FQGNSA come from the germline V gene.

The V gene is TRBV6-2 or TRBV6-3, the J gene TRBJ1-1; no reliable D call. The CDR3 is 16 amino acids. CDR1 is MNHEY, CDR2 SVGEGT, per germline. Trimming left V 0 bases short and J 0 bases short, with 11 bases between. For the CDR3, the DNA is TGTGCCAGCAGTTACTCGATCGCGGTAATGAACACTGAAGCTTTCTTT. Amino acids: CASSYSIAVMNTEAFF.

This clonotype was detected a few times. The gene calls are TRBV29-1 and TRBJ2-5; D assignment may be TRBD1 or TRBD2 (5 bases each). The germline V gene encodes CDR1 SQVTM and CDR2 ANQGSEA. There are 14 residues in the CDR3. V was clipped by 6 bases and J by 2 bases, with 16 bases between them. CDR3 nucleotides: TGCAGCGTCGAAAGGGGACCGCTACAAGAGACCCAGTACTTC. Encoded protein: CSVERGPLQETQYF.

The rearrangement joins TRBV20-1 to TRBJ1-3; D perhaps matches TRBD1 (5 bases). CDR1 and CDR2 (germline): DFQATT, SNEGSKA (reference sequence). V gave up 6 bases and J gave up 1 base, with 16 bases separating them. There are 15 residues in the CDR3. The CDR3 spells CSATGTSVSGNTIYF. DNA of the CDR3: TGCAGTGCCACCGGGACGTCAGTGTCTGGAAACACCATATATTTT.

This clonotype was seen a few times. The rearrangement joins TRBV6-1 to TRBJ2-7; the match to TRBD1 covers 11 bases. In germline, CDR1 is MNHNS, CDR2 SASEGT. J gave up 5 bases and V 6 bases, and 9 bases lay outside the gene matches. There are 15 residues in the CDR3. The CDR3 loop is CASRFPGQGVHEQYF. CDR3 coding DNA: TGTGCCAGCAGATTCCCGGGACAGGGGGTGCACGAGCAGTACTTC.

The chain links TRBV2 to TRBJ1-4; 9 nucleotides line up with TRBD1. CDR3 length: 15 residues. Germline CDR1 SNHLY, CDR2 FYNNEI. Trimming at V came to 3 bases and at J to 7 bases, leaving 6 bases not matched to a gene. CDR3 amino acids: CASSDAGQGTEKLFF. The CDR3 DNA sequence: TGTGCCAGCAGTGACGCGGGACAGGGTACTGAAAAACTGTTTTTT. The whole variable domain, remainder taken from reference TRBV2 and TRBJ1-4, is EPEVTQTPSHQVTQMGQEVILRCVPISNHLYFYWYRQILGQKVEFLVSFYNNEISEKSEIFDDQFSVERPDGSNFTLKIRSTKLEDSAMYFCASSDAGQGTEKLFFGSGTQLSVL.

The chain is built from TRBV9 and TRBJ1-2, with a tentative D call TRBD1 (6 bases). CDR3 length equals 14 residues. The V end lost 2 bases, the J end lost 2 bases, and 10 bases lay between the germline ends. Looked up from germline, CDR1 is SGDLS and CDR2 is YYNGEE. The CDR3 bases are TGTGCCAGCAGCGTTCAAACAGGGAACTATGGCTACACCTTC. Its protein is CASSVQTGNYGYTF.

The genes are TRBV5-1 and TRBJ2-1, with 7 bases that match TRBD2. Germline assignment: CDR1 SGHRS and CDR2 YFSETQ. The V segment lost 8 bases and the J segment 7 bases; nucleotides outside the gene matches: 21. The CDR3 runs to 17 residues. CDR3 nucleotide sequence: TGCGCCAGTGCTCAAGGGTCAGTCATGGGGGGAGGGAATGAGCAGTTCTTC. Amino acid sequence: CASAQGSVMGGGNEQFF.

This clonotype was counted only a few times. V and J are TRBV7-2 and TRBJ2-1; D gene unclear. The length of the CDR3 is 15 residues. Germline V CDR1 and CDR2: SGHTA, FQGNSA. Trimming stripped 0 bases from V and 3 bases from J, with 9 bases between. The CDR3 DNA reads as TGTGCCAGCAGCTTAGCGGGGTCGATCTACAATGAGCAGTTCTTC. Protein product: CASSLAGSIYNEQFF.

This clonotype was recorded many times. A read error may account for a junction end that differs from germline. The chain couples TRBV12-3 or TRBV12-4 to TRBJ1-4, with 9 bases aligning to TRBD1. The CDR3 covers 11 residues. The CDR3 DNA reads as TGTGCCAGCAGCCAAGGGACAGGGCTGGGATTT. Its protein is CASSQGTGLGF.

CDR3 region: CASSLTSRDEQFF. For the CDR3, the DNA is TGTGCCAGCAGTTTAACTAGCCGCGATGAGCAGTTCTTC. This rearrangement joins TRBV12-3 or TRBV12-4 to TRBJ2-1; the D gene is possibly TRBD2 (6 bases). The germline V and J ends were trimmed by 2 bases and 8 bases, with 10 bases remaining between them. The CDR3 contains 13 residues.

This clonotype was seen more than once but under ten times. V and J are TRBV2 and TRBJ2-1; D may be TRBD1 or TRBD2 (5 bases each). V lost 6 bases and J lost 3, with 18 bases in between. The CDR3 has 16 residues. CDR1 SNHLY and CDR2 FYNNEI come from the germline V gene. CDR3 DNA: TGTGCCAGCAGGGGAGCCGGGACGGAGATCTACAATGAGCAGTTCTTC. It encodes CASRGAGTEIYNEQFF.

This clonotype was observed a few times. The rearrangement links TRBV3-1 to TRBJ2-1, with D tentatively TRBD2 (5 bases). Germline values: CDR1 LGHDT, CDR2 YNNKEL (reference sequence). Trimming removed 3 bases from V and 10 bases from J, with 13 bases in between. This CDR3 is 13 amino acids long. The CDR3 loop is CASSQYSGIEQFF. The CDR3 DNA is TGTGCCAGCAGCCAGTACTCCGGGATCGAGCAGTTCTTC.

The rearrangement joins TRBV20-1 to TRBJ2-3; D ambiguous. This CDR3 spans 17 amino acids. V was clipped by 3 bases and J by 1 base, with 20 bases between them. Per the germline V gene, CDR1 is DFQATT and CDR2 is SNEGSKA (reference sequence). The CDR3: CSARLRLTVGGTDTQYF. The DNA for the CDR3 is TGCAGTGCTAGGCTCCGGCTAACCGTCGGAGGCACAGATACGCAGTATTTT.

The V gene is TRBV2, the J gene TRBJ2-7; D may be TRBD1 (6 bases). Germline-derived CDR1 and CDR2 are SNHLY and FYNNEI. This CDR3 is built from 12 residues. V lost 6 bases and J 4 bases, leaving 10 bases between the germline ends. The CDR3 reads CASRHREYEQYF. CDR3 nucleotide sequence: TGTGCCAGCAGGCACAGGGAGTACGAGCAGTACTTC.

This clonotype was detected only a few times. The rearrangement links TRBV11-2 to TRBJ2-3; D remains ambiguous. The germline V and J ends were trimmed by 4 bases and 1 base, with 21 bases remaining between them. The CDR3 loop spans 18 amino acids. The V gene's germline CDR1 is SGHAT and CDR2 FQNNGV. The CDR3: CASSSKPPKMAGTDTQYF. CDR3 DNA sequence: TGTGCCAGCAGCTCCAAGCCCCCAAAGATGGCAGGCACAGATACGCAGTATTTT.

This clonotype has just a few counts. This chain links TRBV29-1 with TRBJ2-5; 8 bases agree with TRBD1. V lost 6 bases, J lost 2 bases, and 2 bases stayed unmatched. The CDR3 contains 12 residues. From germline, CDR1 is SQVTM and CDR2 ANQGSEA. The CDR3 region has the DNA TGCAGCGTGCGGACAGGGCAAGAGACCCAGTACTTC. Protein sequence: CSVRTGQETQYF. The full variable domain, its missing parts supplied by reference TRBV29-1 and TRBJ2-5, is SAVISQKPSRDICQRGTSLTIQCQVDSQVTMMFWYRQQPGQSLTLIATANQGSEATYESGFVIDKFPISRPNLTFSTLTVSNMSPEDSSIYLCSVRTGQETQYFGPGTRLLVL.

A remark on this clonotype: This clone may be a read error of a much larger clone one base away. This chain joins TRBV29-1 and TRBJ1-1; D is uncertain. Germline V CDR1 and CDR2: SQVTM, ANQGSEA. Trimming took off 5 bases at V and 1 base at J, with 5 bases between the two ends. There are 11 residues in the CDR3. CDR3 coding DNA: TGCAGCGTTTTGTCGAACACTGAAGCTTTCTTT. Translation gives CSVLSNTEAFF.